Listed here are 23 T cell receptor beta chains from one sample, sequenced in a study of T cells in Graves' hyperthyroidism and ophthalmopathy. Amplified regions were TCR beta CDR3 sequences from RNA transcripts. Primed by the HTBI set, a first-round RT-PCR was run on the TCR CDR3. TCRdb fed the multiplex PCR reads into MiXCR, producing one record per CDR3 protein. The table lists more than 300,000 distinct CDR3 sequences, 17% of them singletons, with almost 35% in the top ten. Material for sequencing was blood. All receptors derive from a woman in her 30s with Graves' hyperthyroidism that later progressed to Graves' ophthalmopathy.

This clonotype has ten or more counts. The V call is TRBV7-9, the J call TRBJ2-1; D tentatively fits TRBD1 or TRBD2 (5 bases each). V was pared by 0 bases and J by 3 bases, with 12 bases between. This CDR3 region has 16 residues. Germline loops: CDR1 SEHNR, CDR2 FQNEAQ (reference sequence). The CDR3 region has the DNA TGTGCCAGCAGCTTAGCTGGCCAGGGAGTCTACAATGAGCAGTTCTTC. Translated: CASSLAGQGVYNEQFF.

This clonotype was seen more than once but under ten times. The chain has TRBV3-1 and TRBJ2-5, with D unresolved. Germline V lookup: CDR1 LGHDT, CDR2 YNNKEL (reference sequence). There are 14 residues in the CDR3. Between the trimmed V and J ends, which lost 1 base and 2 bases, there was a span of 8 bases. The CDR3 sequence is CASSQGSTQETQYF. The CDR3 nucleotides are TGTGCCAGCAGCCAAGGGTCCACTCAAGAGACCCAGTACTTC.

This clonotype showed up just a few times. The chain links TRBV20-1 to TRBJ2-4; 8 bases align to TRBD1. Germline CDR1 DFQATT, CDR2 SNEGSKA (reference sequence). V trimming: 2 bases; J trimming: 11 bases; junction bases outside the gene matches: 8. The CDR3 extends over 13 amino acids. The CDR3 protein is CSARKTTGEVQYF. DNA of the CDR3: TGCAGTGCTAGAAAAACGACAGGGGAGGTTCAGTACTTC.

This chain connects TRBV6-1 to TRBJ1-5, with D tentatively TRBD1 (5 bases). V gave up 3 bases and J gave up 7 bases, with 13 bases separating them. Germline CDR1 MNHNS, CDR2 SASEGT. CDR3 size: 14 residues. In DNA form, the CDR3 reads TGTGCCAGCAGTGAGGTCGGGGGTCCGCAGCCCCAGCATTTT. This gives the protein CASSEVGGPQPQHF.

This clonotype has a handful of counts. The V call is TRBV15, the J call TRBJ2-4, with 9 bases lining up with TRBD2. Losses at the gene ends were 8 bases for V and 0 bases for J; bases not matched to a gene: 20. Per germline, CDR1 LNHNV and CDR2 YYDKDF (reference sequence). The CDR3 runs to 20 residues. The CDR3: CATQHPSGRTPVIAKNIQYF. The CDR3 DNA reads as TGTGCCACCCAACACCCCAGCGGGAGGACCCCAGTAATAGCCAAAAACATTCAGTACTTC.

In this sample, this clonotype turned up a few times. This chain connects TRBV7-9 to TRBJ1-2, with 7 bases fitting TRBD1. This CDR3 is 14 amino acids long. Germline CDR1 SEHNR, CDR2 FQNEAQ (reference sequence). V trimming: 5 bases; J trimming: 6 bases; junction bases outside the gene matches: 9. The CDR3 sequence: CASSAGDSGDGYTF. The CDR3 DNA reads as TGTGCCAGCAGCGCGGGGGACAGTGGGGATGGCTACACCTTC.

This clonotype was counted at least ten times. The CDR3 is CAWSGWSETQYF. In DNA, the CDR3 is TGTGCCTGGAGTGGTTGGAGTGAGACCCAGTACTTC. The chain employs TRBV30 and TRBJ2-5, with D hard to call. The CDR3 has 12 residues. V lost 1 base and J lost 5, with 8 bases in between. In germline, CDR1 is GTSNPN, CDR2 SVGIG (reference sequence).

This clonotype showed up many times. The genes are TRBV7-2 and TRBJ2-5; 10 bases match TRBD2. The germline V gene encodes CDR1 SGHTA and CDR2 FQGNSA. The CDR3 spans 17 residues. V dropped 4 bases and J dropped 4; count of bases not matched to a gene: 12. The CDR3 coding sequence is TGTGCCAGCAGCTCTCCTTCCGGGACTAGCGTTAGAGAGACCCAGTACTTC. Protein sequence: CASSSPSGTSVRETQYF.

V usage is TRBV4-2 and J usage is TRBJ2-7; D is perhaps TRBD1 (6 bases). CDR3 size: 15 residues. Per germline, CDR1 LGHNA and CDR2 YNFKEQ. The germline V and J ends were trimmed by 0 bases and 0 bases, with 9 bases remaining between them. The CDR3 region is CASSQDRGSSYEQYF. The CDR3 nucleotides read TGTGCCAGCAGCCAAGATAGGGGGAGCTCCTACGAGCAGTACTTC.

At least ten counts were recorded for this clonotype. The CDR3 spells CASSYAGAQETQYF. CDR3 DNA: TGTGCCAGCAGTTATGCGGGGGCCCAAGAGACCCAGTACTTC. V usage is TRBV6-1 and J usage is TRBJ2-5, with D possibly being TRBD2 (7 bases). CDR1 and CDR2 from the germline V gene are MNHNS and SASEGT. CDR3 length equals 14 residues. The ends were cut back, 5 bases at V and 1 base at J, with 11 bases in the middle.

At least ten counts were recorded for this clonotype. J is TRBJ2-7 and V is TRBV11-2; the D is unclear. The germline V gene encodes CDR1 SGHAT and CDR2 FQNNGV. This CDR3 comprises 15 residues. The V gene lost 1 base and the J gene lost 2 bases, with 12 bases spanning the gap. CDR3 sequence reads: CASSLVGKEPYEQYF. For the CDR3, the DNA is TGTGCCAGCAGCTTAGTTGGCAAGGAACCCTACGAGCAGTACTTC.

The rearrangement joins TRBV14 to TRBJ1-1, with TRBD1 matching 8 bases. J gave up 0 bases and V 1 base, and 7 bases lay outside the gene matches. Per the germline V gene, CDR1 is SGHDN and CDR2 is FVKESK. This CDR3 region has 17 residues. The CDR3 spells CASSQGLRQGMNTEAFF. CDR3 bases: TGTGCCAGCAGCCAAGGATTGAGACAGGGGATGAACACTGAAGCTTTCTTT. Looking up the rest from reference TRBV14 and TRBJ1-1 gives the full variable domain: EAGVTQFPSHSVIEKGQTVTLRCDPISGHDNLYWYRRVMGKEIKFLLHFVKESKQDESGMPNNRFLAERTGGTYSTLKVQPAELEDSGVYFCASSQGLRQGMNTEAFFGQGTRLTVV.

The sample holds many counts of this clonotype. The CDR3 nucleotides read TGCAGTGCGACACCGACTAGAATTGGGACCCAGTACTTC. Translation: CSATPTRIGTQYF. The J gene is TRBJ2-5, the V gene TRBV20-1, with D tentatively TRBD2 (6 bases). V lost 6 bases to trimming and J lost 7 bases, with 18 bases between them. The germline gives CDR1 DFQATT, CDR2 SNEGSKA (reference sequence). There are 13 residues in the CDR3.

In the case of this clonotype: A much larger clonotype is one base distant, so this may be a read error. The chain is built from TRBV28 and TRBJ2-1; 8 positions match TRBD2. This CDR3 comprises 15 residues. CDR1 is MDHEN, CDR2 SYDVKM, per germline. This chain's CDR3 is CASNYESGRTNEQSF. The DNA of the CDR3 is TGTGCCAGCAATTACGAGAGCGGGAGAACCAATGAGCAGTCCTTC.

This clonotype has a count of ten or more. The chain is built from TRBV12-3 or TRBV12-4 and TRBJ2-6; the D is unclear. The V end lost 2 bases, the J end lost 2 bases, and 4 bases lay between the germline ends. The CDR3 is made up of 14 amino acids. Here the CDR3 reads CASSLKAGANVLTF. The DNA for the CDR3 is TGTGCCAGCAGTTTAAAAGCTGGGGCCAACGTCCTGACTTTC.

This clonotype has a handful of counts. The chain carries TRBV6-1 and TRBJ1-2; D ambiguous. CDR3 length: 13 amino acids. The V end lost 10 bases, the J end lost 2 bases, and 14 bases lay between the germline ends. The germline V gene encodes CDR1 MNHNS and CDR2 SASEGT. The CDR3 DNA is TGTGCCACCCAACCGCGGGTGAACTATGGCTACACCTTC. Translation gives CATQPRVNYGYTF.

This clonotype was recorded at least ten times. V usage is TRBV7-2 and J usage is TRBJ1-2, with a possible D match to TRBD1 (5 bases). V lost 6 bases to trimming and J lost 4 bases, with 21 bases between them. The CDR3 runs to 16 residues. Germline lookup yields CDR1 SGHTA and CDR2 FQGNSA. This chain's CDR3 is CASSQTAAGLVYGYTF. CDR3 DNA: TGTGCCAGCAGTCAGACAGCGGCCGGATTGGTCTATGGCTACACCTTC. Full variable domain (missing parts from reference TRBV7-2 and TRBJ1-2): GAGVSQSPSNKVTEKGKDVELRCDPISGHTALYWYRQSLGQGLEFLIYFQGNSAPDKSGLPSDRFSAERTGGSVSTLTIQRTQQEDSAVYLCASSQTAAGLVYGYTFGSGTRLTVV.

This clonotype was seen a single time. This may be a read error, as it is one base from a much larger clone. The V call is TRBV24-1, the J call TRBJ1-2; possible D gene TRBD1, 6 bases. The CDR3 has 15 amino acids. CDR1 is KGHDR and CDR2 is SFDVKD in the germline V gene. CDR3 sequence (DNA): TGTGCCACCAGTGACTCCGGGACAAACGTCTATGGCTGCACCTTC. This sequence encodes CATSDSGTNVYGCTF.

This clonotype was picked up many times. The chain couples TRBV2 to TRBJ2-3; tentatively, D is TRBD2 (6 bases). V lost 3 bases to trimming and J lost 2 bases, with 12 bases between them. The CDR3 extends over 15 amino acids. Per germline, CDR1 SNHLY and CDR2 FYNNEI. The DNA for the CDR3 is TGTGCCAGCAGTGATGAGTCTAGCGCCACAGATACGCAGTATTTT. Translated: CASSDESSATDTQYF.

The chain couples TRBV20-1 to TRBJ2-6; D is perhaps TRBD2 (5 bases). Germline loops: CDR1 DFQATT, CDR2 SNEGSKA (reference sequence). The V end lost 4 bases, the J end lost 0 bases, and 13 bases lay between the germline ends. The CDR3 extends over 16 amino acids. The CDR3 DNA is TGCAGTGCTATAAGGGAGTCCCTCTCTGGGGCCAACGTCCTGACTTTC. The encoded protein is CSAIRESLSGANVLTF.

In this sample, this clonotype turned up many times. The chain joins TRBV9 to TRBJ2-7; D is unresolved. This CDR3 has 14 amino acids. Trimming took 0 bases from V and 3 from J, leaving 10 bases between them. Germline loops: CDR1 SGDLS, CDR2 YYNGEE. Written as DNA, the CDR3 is TGTGCCAGCAGCGTAGGCGGTAGCAGCTACGAGCAGTACTTC. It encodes CASSVGGSSYEQYF. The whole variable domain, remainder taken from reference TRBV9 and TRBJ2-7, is DSGVTQTPKHLITATGQRVTLRCSPRSGDLSVYWYQQSLDQGLQFLIQYYNGEERAKGNILERFSAQQFPDLHSELNLSSLELGDSALYFCASSVGGSSYEQYFGPGTRLTVT.

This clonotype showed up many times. CDR3 in DNA: TGTGCCAGCAGCTCTTTGCCGGGACAGGGGGTCTACAATGAGCAGTTCTTC. Protein product: CASSSLPGQGVYNEQFF. The chain couples TRBV7-9 to TRBJ2-1; the match to TRBD1 covers 11 bases. V dropped 4 bases and J dropped 3; count of bases not matched to a gene: 8. In germline, CDR1 is SEHNR, CDR2 FQNEAQ (reference sequence). The CDR3 extends over 17 amino acids.

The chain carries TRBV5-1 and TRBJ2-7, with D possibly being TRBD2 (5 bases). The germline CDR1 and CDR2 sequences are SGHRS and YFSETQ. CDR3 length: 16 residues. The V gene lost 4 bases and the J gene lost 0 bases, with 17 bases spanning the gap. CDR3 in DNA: TGCGCCAGCAGCCCCGAGGGCGCGGCGAACTCCTACGAGCAGTACTTC. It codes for CASSPEGAANSYEQYF.